These 15 T cell receptor beta chains were all obtained from the same sample, sequenced in a study of cytomegalovirus exposure and HLA in healthy donors. PCR involved 60 Vbeta and 13 Jbeta primers. Generated by immunoSEQ multiplex PCR, the TCRdb table keeps only in-frame clones and is missing some. The repertoire has around 190,000 clones, roughly 80% of them found once; the top ten carry 2.9%. The sequenced sample was PBMCs. The origin of the receptors is a female donor in good health and CMV-seronegative.

A note on this clone: At one boundary the junction diverges from the germline segment, which might be a read error. In DNA form, the CDR3 reads TGTTCCAGCAGCTTAGGACGACAGGGATTAATCTACAATGAGCAGTTCTTC. This codes for CSSSLGRQGLIYNEQFF. The V and J genes are TRBV7-9 and TRBJ2-1, with TRBD1 identical over 7 bases. Germline lookup yields CDR1 SEHNR and CDR2 FQNEAQ (reference sequence). The CDR3 consists of 17 residues.

This chain connects TRBV18 to TRBJ2-1; D gene ambiguous. The CDR3 is 11 amino acids. V dropped 5 bases and J dropped 8 bases, with 7 bases sitting between them. The germline gives CDR1 KGHSH, CDR2 LQKENI. The DNA for the CDR3 is TGTGCCAGCTCAACCACAGATGAGCAGTTCTTC. Residues: CASSTTDEQFF.

The V gene is TRBV7-3, the J gene TRBJ2-7, with 10 bases lining up with TRBD1. Losses at the gene ends were 5 bases for V and 2 bases for J; bases not matched to a gene: 3. The CDR3 is made up of 14 amino acids. Germline V gene sequence: CDR1 SGHTA, CDR2 FQGTGA. The CDR3 DNA reads TGTGCCAGCAGCCAGGACAGGGGGGCCTACGAGCAGTACTTC. It translates to CASSQDRGAYEQYF.

The chain employs TRBV27 and TRBJ2-2, with D maybe TRBD1 (6 bases). The germline V and J ends were trimmed by 6 bases and 2 bases, with 10 bases remaining between them. This CDR3 is 14 amino acids long. Germline-derived CDR1 and CDR2 are MNHEY and SMNVEV (reference sequence). The DNA of the CDR3 is TGTGCCAGCAGGACAGGCGATAACACCGGGGAGCTGTTTTTT. It translates to CASRTGDNTGELFF.

The V gene is TRBV11-2, the J gene TRBJ1-6; perhaps TRBD1 as D (6 bases). The germline V gene has CDR1 SGHAT and CDR2 FQNNGV. The CDR3 consists of 14 residues. V was trimmed by 3 bases and J by 4 bases, leaving 7 bases between them. CDR3 bases: TGTGCCAGCAGCTTGGACAGTTATAATTCACCCCTCCACTTT. This sequence encodes CASSLDSYNSPLHF.

This clone has a single count. The chain employs TRBV11-2 and TRBJ2-7, with D perhaps matching TRBD2 (6 bases). The germline CDR1 and CDR2 sequences are SGHAT and FQNNGV. This CDR3 contains 12 residues. V lost 3 bases, J lost 12 bases, and 15 bases lay in between. The CDR3 bases are TGTGCCAGCAGCTTCGTAGCGGTGAGGCCGTACTTC. It encodes CASSFVAVRPYF.

This clone was counted a few times. The rearrangement joins TRBV6-5 to TRBJ1-2; D uncertain. The CDR3 runs 15 residues. Germline lookup yields CDR1 MNHEY and CDR2 SVGAGI. The V end was cut by 7 bases, the J end by 6 bases, with 21 bases between. The CDR3 protein is CASTLTAEGRNGYTF. In nucleotides, the CDR3 is TGTGCCAGCACCCTTACAGCCGAAGGAAGGAATGGCTACACCTTC.

The V and J genes are TRBV7-8 and TRBJ2-4, with 11 bases that match TRBD2. Germline V CDR1 and CDR2: SGHVS, FQNEAQ. V shed 5 bases and J 8 bases; nucleotides not matched to a gene: 11. This CDR3 is built from 16 residues. The CDR3 DNA is TGTGCCAGCAGCCTCGGGACTAGCGGTCGGGCGGACATTCAGTACTTC. This codes for CASSLGTSGRADIQYF.

The CDR3 region has the DNA TGTGCCAGCAGGGGACAGGGTTATAGCAATCAGCCCCAGCATTTT. This encodes CASRGQGYSNQPQHF. The rearrangement joins TRBV27 to TRBJ1-5, with 9 bases matching TRBD1. CDR1 is MNHEY and CDR2 is SMNVEV in the germline V gene (reference sequence). V lost 6 bases and J lost 0; bases outside the gene matches: 3. The CDR3 covers 15 residues.

This clone was detected only a few times. This chain connects TRBV28 to TRBJ2-7; TRBD2 is a possible D gene (7 bases). V was clipped by 5 bases and J by 2 bases, with 22 bases between them. This CDR3 spans 17 amino acids. Germline V gene sequence: CDR1 MDHEN, CDR2 SYDVKM. The DNA for the CDR3 is TGTGCCAGCAGTCGCCGGCGGGGGCTAGCGGACGCCTACGAGCAGTACTTC. This translates into CASSRRRGLADAYEQYF.

J is TRBJ1-2 and V is TRBV20-1, with D uncertain. CDR3 length: 11 residues. Germline lookup yields CDR1 DFQATT and CDR2 SNEGSKA (reference sequence). Trimming pared 5 bases from V and 7 bases from J, leaving 11 bases between. CDR3 coding DNA: TGCAGTGCTCTTCGGCGGTTTGGCTACACCTTC. Amino acids: CSALRRFGYTF.

The V call is TRBV11-2, the J call TRBJ1-5, with TRBD1 matching over 8 bases. Germline V gene lookup returns CDR1 SGHAT and CDR2 FQNNGV. The CDR3 length is 15 residues. V lost 5 bases and J lost 3; bases outside the gene matches: 6. The CDR3 bases are TGTGCCAGCAGCCAGGACAGGGACCTCAATCAGCCCCAGCATTTT. Its translation: CASSQDRDLNQPQHF.

This chain joins TRBV4-1 and TRBJ2-5; D is unclear. CDR3 length: 14 amino acids. Germline CDR1 and CDR2: MGHRA and YSYEKL. Trimming removed 3 bases at V and 0 bases at J, with 8 bases between. CDR3 residues: CASSQSADQETQYF. CDR3 sequence (DNA): TGCGCCAGCAGCCAGTCTGCGGACCAAGAGACCCAGTACTTC.

The chain carries TRBV6-1 and TRBJ2-2, with 7 nucleotides matching TRBD1. V trimming: 2 bases; J trimming: 1 base; junction bases outside the gene matches: 1. The CDR3 loop spans 15 amino acids. Per the germline V gene, CDR1 is MNHNS and CDR2 is SASEGT. The CDR3 DNA sequence: TGTGCCAGCAGTGAATACAGGGGGAACACCGGGGAGCTGTTTTTT. Translation gives CASSEYRGNTGELFF.

The chain couples TRBV27 to TRBJ1-1; D gene uncertain. The CDR3 consists of 13 residues. The germline CDR1 and CDR2 sequences are MNHEY and SMNVEV (reference sequence). Trimming stripped 4 bases from V and 7 bases from J, with 13 bases between. The DNA of the CDR3 is TGTGCCAGCAGTTCTAATGTAGCTTTTGAAGCTTTCTTT. The encoded protein is CASSSNVAFEAFF.